The TCR beta chain described here comes from a study of blood T cell repertoires in COVID-19. The wider study: Spain, Italy and the United States supplied samples that represented acute and convalescent COVID-19. T cells, B-cell-depleted T cells, or PBMCs provided the cDNA or gDNA that served as material.

With V trimmed by 2 bases and J by 5 bases, 4 bases remained unmatched. This CDR3 comprises 14 residues. In germline, CDR1 is SGHDN, CDR2 FVKESK. Under the authors' procedure: Estimated nucleated cell counts came from reference gene primer amplification. Assay: immunoSEQ multiplex PCR; the TCRdb copy retains only in-frame clones and omits some. D and trimming come from the DNA, and the V and J calls and clone size come from that table. The sample consists of around 100,000 clones, around 85% of them appearing once. This sequence joins TRBV14 and TRBJ2-3; 7 bases align to TRBD2. Sequencing was carried out using peripheral blood. The source is a human donor in a cohort sampled during active COVID-19. The CDR3 coding sequence is TGTGCCAGCAGCCAACCGGGGAGGGGAGATACGCAGTATTTT. Its protein product is CASSQPGRGDTQYF.